One sample yielded the 15 T cell receptor beta chains listed below, sequenced in a study of blood T cell repertoires in COVID-19. Sequencing used immunoSEQ multiplex PCR; TCRdb keeps in-frame clones, though not all of them. Of some 40,000 clones listed, 78% were seen once; the top ten hold 15% to 20%. The source material was peripheral blood. All receptors come from a man aged 65-85 years with acute or convalescent COVID-19.

The gene calls are TRBV18 and TRBJ1-1; 9 nucleotides line up with TRBD1. Unmatched junction bases numbered 4, after V lost 1 base and J lost 1 base. CDR1 KGHSH and CDR2 LQKENI come from the germline V gene. CDR3 length: 16 residues. The CDR3 sequence is CASSPRQGGRNTEAFF. The CDR3 DNA follows: TGTGCCAGCTCACCACGACAGGGGGGGCGGAACACTGAAGCTTTCTTT.

CDR3 loop: CASSLTGVAGNTIYF. The CDR3 bases are TGTGCCAGCAGCCTAACAGGGGTCGCTGGAAACACCATATATTTT. The rearrangement joins TRBV6-5 to TRBJ1-3; 7 nucleotides line up with TRBD1. The CDR3 runs to 15 residues. Trimming took 6 bases from V and 2 from J; bases not matched to a gene: 7. From germline, CDR1 is MNHEY and CDR2 SVGAGI.

The count of this clone is one. This rearrangement joins TRBV11-2 to TRBJ2-3; no firm D call. V lost 3 bases and J 7 bases, leaving 17 bases between the germline ends. The germline V gene encodes CDR1 SGHAT and CDR2 FQNNGV. The CDR3 totals 15 residues. The CDR3 loop reads CASSFRSVADHTQYF. CDR3 DNA sequence: TGTGCCAGCAGCTTCAGGTCGGTTGCAGATCATACGCAGTATTTT.

The J gene is TRBJ2-1, the V gene TRBV12-3 or TRBV12-4; D remains ambiguous. V lost 7 bases, J lost 2 bases, and 3 bases lay in between. CDR3 length: 11 residues. The CDR3 bases are TGTGCCAGCACCACCTACAATGAGCAGTTCTTC. Protein product: CASTTYNEQFF.

The genes are TRBV5-1 and TRBJ2-2, with D maybe TRBD1 (6 bases). Trimming stripped 4 bases from V and 3 bases from J, with 13 bases between. In germline, CDR1 is SGHRS, CDR2 YFSETQ. This CDR3 is 15 amino acids long. CDR3 DNA sequence: TGCGCCAGCAGCGGGGGCATGGCGTACACCGGGGAGCTGTTTTTT. It codes for CASSGGMAYTGELFF.

The chain uses TRBV5-1 and TRBJ2-3, with 10 nucleotides matching TRBD1. V shed 0 bases, J shed 0 bases, and the junction held 1 base outside the gene matches. CDR1 and CDR2 from the germline V gene are SGHRS and YFSETQ. The CDR3 is 16 residues long. The CDR3 DNA reads as TGCGCCAGCAGCTTGGGGGGACAGGGGAGCACAGATACGCAGTATTTT. It yields the protein CASSLGGQGSTDTQYF.

V and J are TRBV5-3 and TRBJ1-5; the D is unclear. TRBV5-3 is labeled an ORF, and its function is uncertain. The ends were cut back, 1 base at V and 0 bases at J, with 14 bases in the middle. The CDR3 extends over 17 amino acids. In DNA form, the CDR3 reads TGTGCCAGAAGCTTGACGAGGCGGAAGTATAGCAATCAGCCCCAGCATTTT. Translating gives CARSLTRRKYSNQPQHF.

This rearrangement joins TRBV20-1 to TRBJ2-5; unclear D gene. V was shortened by 3 bases and J by 2 bases, with 10 bases between the two germline ends. CDR3 length equals 13 residues. Germline V CDR1 and CDR2: DFQATT, SNEGSKA (reference sequence). The DNA for the CDR3 is TGCAGTGCTAGTGCAGGTGTACAAGAGACCCAGTACTTC. Encoded protein: CSASAGVQETQYF.

The rearrangement links TRBV5-1 to TRBJ2-3; D gene unclear. The V gene lost 1 base and the J gene lost 0 bases, with 9 bases spanning the gap. From germline, CDR1 is SGHRS and CDR2 YFSETQ. This CDR3 spans 15 amino acids. CDR3 in DNA: TGCGCCAGCAGCTTGAACAGTCCTAGCACAGATACGCAGTATTTT. Its translation is CASSLNSPSTDTQYF.

The chain couples TRBV5-4 to TRBJ1-3; D is unclear. This CDR3 region has 14 residues. Germline V lookup: CDR1 SGHNT, CDR2 YYREEE (reference sequence). V was pared by 4 bases and J by 0 bases, with 8 bases between. The CDR3 coding sequence is TGTGCCAGCAGCGTCTCGGGCTCTGGAAACACCATATATTTT. Translating it yields CASSVSGSGNTIYF.

The CDR3 coding sequence is TGTGCCAGCAGCGTAGACAGGGGAGAAAGAGAGACCCAGTACTTC. Translated, it gives CASSVDRGERETQYF. This chain uses TRBV9 with TRBJ2-5; TRBD1 aligns across 7 bases. J was trimmed by 4 bases and V by 0 bases; bases with no gene match: 6. The CDR3 runs 15 residues. Per germline, CDR1 SGDLS and CDR2 YYNGEE.

This clone was picked up one time. The rearrangement links TRBV30 to TRBJ2-7, with D possibly TRBD2 on 6 matching bases. Trimming took 3 bases from V and 0 from J, leaving 12 bases between them. Germline V gene lookup returns CDR1 GTSNPN and CDR2 SVGIG (reference sequence). The CDR3 contains 14 residues. The CDR3 region has the DNA TGTGCCTGGAGCCGGGGACTGAGCTCCTACGAGCAGTACTTC. This gives the protein CAWSRGLSSYEQYF.

This chain connects TRBV3-1 (or the pseudogene TRBV3-2) to TRBJ1-1; TRBD1 matches at 7 bases. The CDR3 covers 13 residues. Germline V gives CDR1 LGHDT, CDR2 YNNKEL (reference sequence). The ends lost 4 bases at V and 4 bases at J; junction bases unmatched: 3. CDR3 DNA sequence: TGTGCCAGCAGCCTCCAGGGGGGCACTGAAGCTTTCTTT. Encoded protein: CASSLQGGTEAFF.

This sequence joins TRBV7-5 and TRBJ2-7; no DNA check was done on the table's D call, TRBD1. TRBV7-5 represents a pseudogene. This CDR3 is built from 15 residues. CDR3 sequence (DNA): TGTGCCAGAAGAGGAACAGTCCTAAACCGGTACGAGCAGTACTTC. Its protein product is CARRGTVLNRYEQYF.

The chain recombines TRBV5-1 with TRBJ2-5, with 10 bases that match TRBD2. Unmatched junction bases numbered 0, after V lost 0 bases and J lost 1 base. Germline CDR1 SGHRS, CDR2 YFSETQ. This CDR3 comprises 15 residues. The CDR3 coding sequence is TGCGCCAGCAGCTTGGGACTAGCGGGCCAAGAGACCCAGTACTTC. Translation gives CASSLGLAGQETQYF.